The present TCR beta chain was sequenced within a study of blood T cell repertoires in COVID-19. Study summary: T cells, B-cell-depleted T cells, or PBMCs provided the cDNA or gDNA that served as material.

The CDR3 is 15 amino acids. The germline gives CDR1 SQVTM, CDR2 ANQGSEA. Trimming stripped 4 bases from V and 0 bases from J, with 13 bases between. Recruits, aged 18 to 89 years, lived in 24 US areas. Cohorts were determined from participant-reported clinical history. This table comes from immunoSEQ multiplex PCR, and its TCRdb copy is limited to in-frame clones, with some not included. The profile shows under 500,000 clones, 87% of them singletons. Sequencing used PBMCs or T cells enriched from blood (not recorded which). The chain is built from TRBV29-1 and TRBJ2-4; D gene uncertain. The receptor was derived from a woman aged 18-35 years with acute COVID-19. The CDR3 DNA reads TGCAGCGTTGTGCTGAGCTCACTAGCCAAAAACATTCAGTACTTC. Translation gives CSVVLSSLAKNIQYF.